This entry features one T cell receptor (beta chain) sequence. This clonotype has at least ten counts. Its cognate antigen has yet to be identified. No base quality values were provided; no much bigger clone lies one nucleotide off. CDR1 and CDR2 (SEHNR, FQNEAQ) derive from the germline V gene (reference sequence). V drops 1 base and J drops 4 bases, leaving 9 bases in between. Including the terminal cysteine and phenylalanine, the CDR3 comprises 14 residues. The CDR3 DNA has 42 bases and is translated from base 1. The iRepertoire nested amplicon-rescue multiplex PCR (arm-PCR) platform was used to amplify TCR alpha and beta CDR3 regions from RNA. One-step reverse transcription and amplification used about 95-400 ng of tissue mRNA or PBMC total RNA as input. Following bead purification, Illumina adapters were added through a secondary multiplex PCR, and the libraries were then gel-purified between 200 and 400 bp. Internal 6-nucleotide barcodes were carried by the libraries and were used for demultiplexing. Sequencing of the libraries was done on an Illumina MiSeq using 2x220 or 2x250 nucleotide paired-end reads. Processing in the source paper ran as follows. FLASH 1.2.11 was used to merge paired reads, and BWA-MEM then aligned the reads to the GRCh37 human genome before TRA and TRB reads were extracted. For V and J assignment, an IMGT-derived reference of cassette sequences and CDR3 motifs that included pseudogenes was used. Three-frame translation of reads was performed, and productive CDR3s were defined as those with a C...FGXG motif and no stop codons. Clonotypes were defined as unique combinations of V-J cassette pair and CDR3 amino acid sequence. Hamming distance filtering was applied to reads, with thresholds set by the sequence error rate of each sample in mapped regions. The raw public data were reprocessed by TCRdb itself: fastp quality trimming at Q25, MiXCR clonotype calling, in-frame beta chains only. Each entry is one CDR3 protein sequence, shown with its most common DNA and genes. The V and J calls here are based on TCRdb, not the publication. Counted in this sample were some 100,000 distinct CDR3 sequences; 25% to 30% of them appeared once. The ten largest make up about a third of the sample.

These data originate in a study of glioma-infiltrating T cells (dated by TCRdb to the mid-2010s). Describing the broader study: The study sequenced TCR alpha- and beta-chain repertoires from glioma tissue, from non-neoplastic brain tissue and from matched peripheral blood mononuclear cells. To measure how far tissue and blood T-cell populations diverged, each tissue-infiltrating repertoire was compared against the peripheral blood repertoire of the same patient. Three low-grade glioma patients, several primary glioblastoma patients, and three non-glioma patients who contributed non-neoplastic brain tissue made up the paired cohort. The paper as a whole reports these results and caveats: VJ-independent divergence between tissue and blood was found to be below expectation in non-neoplastic patients but above expectation in all gliomas, particularly low-grade gliomas. Group comparisons were based on small numbers of patients: three non-neoplastic, three low-grade glioma and several glioblastoma patients. Very few CDR3 sequences were found to be shared between tissue and blood, and this scarcity was attributed to high CDR3 diversity and limited sampling.

The sequence is built from TRBV7-9 and TRBJ2-3, with the D gene uncertain. The sequence was collected from a human donor with low-grade glioma or glioblastoma, undergoing nonglioma brain surgery, or in good health (not recorded which). Input material: glioma tissue, nonneoplastic brain tissue, or PBMCs (not recorded which). The CDR3 region: CASSLGNSADTQYF. Here is the DNA: TGTGCCAGCAGCTTAGGGAATTCAGCAGATACGCAGTATTTT. The variable domain in full, with residues beyond the CDR3 obtained from the reference TRBV7-9 and TRBJ2-3 genes, is DTGVSQNPRHKITKRGQNVTFRCDPISEHNRLYWYRQTLGQGPEFLTYFQNEAQLEKSRLLSDRFSAERPKGSFSTLEIQRTEQGDSAMYLCASSLGNSADTQYFGPGTRLTVL.